Listed below are T cell receptor beta chains from one sample, sequenced in a study of beta chain features in type 1 diabetes. TCRdb keeps only in-frame clones here, not all; method: immunoSEQ multiplex PCR. The sample has roughly 250,000 clones, roughly 70% seen once. The specimen sequenced was naive CD4+ T cells from blood. The receptors were gathered from a man aged 25 to 40 in good health. Both conserved end residues are part of each CDR3. The order of the fields is D gene, V gene, clone size, J gene, CDR3 protein, CDR3 DNA. D genes are given only for firm matches. Clone size appears in some rows only: once, few, many, or a class for an expanded clone.

>NA|TRBV5-6|NA|TRBJ2-4
CASSLGRRWGIQYF
TGTGCCAGCAGCTTGGGCCGACGGTGGGGCATTCAGTACTTC
>NA|TRBV7-9|NA|TRBJ1-2
CASRLDVYGYTF
TGTGCCAGCAGGCTGGACGTCTATGGCTACACCTTC
>TRBD1|TRBV6-1|NA|TRBJ1-1
CASSPGTEGTEAFF
TGTGCCAGCAGTCCGGGGACAGAGGGCACTGAAGCTTTCTTT
>NA|TRBV29-1|NA|TRBJ2-3
CSVDPGIHTDTQYF
TGCAGCGTCGATCCGGGGATCCACACAGATACGCAGTATTTT
>NA|TRBV29-1|NA|TRBJ2-3
CSVEVPGTDTQYF
TGCAGCGTTGAGGTCCCAGGGACAGATACGCAGTATTTT
>NA|TRBV30|NA|TRBJ2-7
CAWRSRVGLTYF
TGTGCCTGGAGGTCCCGGGTTGGGCTGACGTACTTC
>NA|TRBV15|NA|TRBJ1-5
CATSLEGFSNQPQHF
TGTGCCACCAGCCTAGAGGGGTTTAGCAATCAGCCCCAGCATTTT
>TRBD2|TRBV30|NA|TRBJ2-3
CAQRGLSWDTQYF
TGTGCCCAGCGGGGGCTTAGTTGGGATACGCAGTATTTT
>TRBD2|TRBV29-1|NA|TRBJ2-1
CSVGEGSYNEQFF
TGCAGCGTTGGGGAGGGTTCGTACAATGAGCAGTTCTTC
>NA|TRBV7-9|NA|TRBJ2-3
CASSRGDLGVTDTQYF
TGTGCCAGCAGCCGGGGAGATCTTGGCGTCACAGATACGCAGTATTTT
>NA|TRBV29-1|NA|TRBJ2-3
CSVEGGAKTDTQYF
TGCAGCGTTGAAGGGGGGGCCAAAACTGATACGCAGTATTTT
>TRBD2|TRBV30|NA|TRBJ2-1
CAWSVSSGGWYEQFF
TGTGCCTGGAGTGTTTCCAGCGGGGGGTGGTATGAGCAGTTCTTC
>TRBD2|TRBV6-6|NA|TRBJ2-1
CASRTSGNNEQFF
TGTGCCAGCAGGACTAGCGGGAACAATGAGCAGTTCTTC
>NA|TRBV30|NA|TRBJ2-5
CAWSVMAGPGETQYF
TGTGCCTGGAGTGTAATGGCGGGGCCGGGAGAGACCCAGTACTTC
>NA|TRBV25-1|NA|TRBJ1-1
CASSRVLNTEAFF
TGTGCCAGCAGTCGCGTTTTGAACACTGAAGCTTTCTTT
>NA|TRBV5-4|NA|TRBJ2-2
CASSLDRDTGELFF
TGTGCCAGCAGCTTGGACAGGGACACCGGGGAGCTGTTTTTT
>NA|TRBV4-2|NA|TRBJ1-2
CASSQETSRTSNYGYTF
TGTGCCAGCAGCCAAGAGACTTCCCGTACTTCTAACTATGGCTACACCTTC
>NA|TRBV9|NA|TRBJ2-3
CASSVAFGSASTSTDTQYF
TGTGCCAGCAGCGTAGCTTTTGGCTCCGCATCGACTAGCACAGATACGCAGTATTTT
>NA|TRBV30|NA|TRBJ1-1
CAWSPQGSTEAFF
TGTGCCTGGAGTCCTCAGGGTAGCACTGAAGCTTTCTTT
>NA|TRBV30|NA|TRBJ1-5
CAWRNRADQPQHF
TGTGCCTGGAGGAACAGGGCAGACCAGCCCCAGCATTTT
>NA|TRBV5-6|NA|TRBJ2-3
CASSLGVSTDTQYF
TGTGCCAGCAGCTTGGGAGTGAGCACAGATACGCAGTATTTT
>TRBD2|TRBV18|NA|TRBJ2-1
CASSPPGLADYNEQFF
TGTGCCAGCTCACCTCCGGGACTAGCGGACTACAATGAGCAGTTCTTC
>NA|TRBV7-2|NA|TRBJ2-5
CASSPRGGGETQYF
TGTGCCAGCAGCCCCAGGGGTGGGGGAGAGACCCAGTACTTC
>NA|TRBV30|NA|TRBJ2-1
CAWSPGRGDNEQFF
TGTGCCTGGAGTCCCGGCAGGGGGGACAATGAGCAGTTCTTC
>NA|TRBV30|NA|TRBJ1-6
CAWDPNNNSPLHF
TGTGCCTGGGACCCTAATAATAATTCACCCCTCCACTTT
>NA|TRBV4-3|once|TRBJ1-5
CASSQDPERGQPQHF
TGCGCCAGCAGCCAAGATCCGGAGCGGGGGCAGCCCCAGCATTTT
>NA|TRBV2|NA|TRBJ2-3
CASSERGDATQYF
TGTGCCAGCAGTGAACGAGGGGACGCTACGCAGTATTTT
>NA|TRBV9|NA|TRBJ1-2
CASSVRTESYGYTF
TGTGCCAGCAGCGTCCGGACAGAGAGTTATGGCTACACCTTC